This T cell receptor (beta chain) stems from a study of blood T cells in healthy people across ages. General study results and limits: Not knowing donor CMV status may have confounded expanded clonotype changes. Long-lived donors carried more naive CD4+ cells and greater diversity than aged donors.

The use of a sample-barcoded 5' primer and a J-beta primer mix characterized a second PCR of roughly 6 to 12 cycles. One entry per CDR3 protein, called by TCRdb with MiXCR from the 5' RACE reads. Among fewer than 750,000 distinct CDR3 sequences listed, around half were seen once. Each donor was a healthy Caucasian individual from Russia, aged roughly 6 to 95. The germline V gene has CDR1 SGHTA and CDR2 FQGNSA. The CDR3 runs 14 residues. J was trimmed by 13 bases and V by 1 base; bases with no gene match: 10. As for this clonotype: The antigen is undetermined.

The TCR comes from an older man in good health. V is TRBV7-2 and J is TRBJ2-1; 7 bases align to TRBD1. Sequenced material: blood. This CDR3 is CASSLEAARDRQFF. CDR3 nucleotides: TGTGCCAGCAGCTTAGAGGCGGCCCGGGACAGACAGTTCTTC.